This T cell receptor beta chain was captured by sequencing in a study of shared clonotypes between healthy human individuals. Study-level results: Larger estimated richness was generally seen in naive subsets than in memory subsets. Sequencing depth was predicted to influence how clonotypes are shared among donors. Incomplete sequencing of sorted subsets was indicated by rarefaction despite large depth.

In the original analysis: There were no quality scores in the junction-only immunoSEQ sequences, so filtering differed. Sequencing used immunoSEQ multiplex PCR; TCRdb keeps in-frame clones, though not all of them. The DNA was the basis for D and trimming; V, J and clone size are from that table. The table has 180,000 or so clones, about 93% seen once; the top ten hold more than 0.06%. V shed 2 bases and J shed 13 bases, with 9 bases lying between them. Germline loops: CDR1 MDHEN, CDR2 SYDVKM. The CDR3 has 12 residues. Details on this clone: Its antigen is still unknown.

This TCR was sampled from a woman in her 30s in good health. Sequenced input: naive CD4+ T cells sorted from blood. Subset described: CD45RA+ positively selected. This chain joins TRBV28 and TRBJ2-6, with D unresolved. CDR3 region: CASSLPDSVLTF. In nucleotides, the CDR3 is TGTGCCAGCAGTTTACCCGACTCGGTCCTGACTTTC.